Sequencing of this T cell receptor (beta chain) was carried out in a study of graft-versus-host responses after intestinal transplantation. The study, taken as a whole, reports: Levels of circulating GvH clones at their peak were associated with early post-transplant HvG declines.

This clone was observed a single time. Its matching antigen is unknown. Sequenced by immunoSEQ multiplex PCR; TCRdb stores in-frame clones only, minus some. The sample holds about 97,000 clones; about nine tenths are singletons and the top ten take less than 0.08%. There are 16 residues in the CDR3. Trimming took 7 bases from V and 4 from J; bases not matched to a gene: 12. Germline CDR1 is SGHRS and CDR2 is YFSETQ. This receptor was taken from a human donor who was the organ donor for an intestinal transplant. V gene TRBV5-1 combines with J gene TRBJ2-3; TRBD2 matches at 10 bases. The sample was unstimulated CD8+ T cells sorted from spleen or lymph node cells, taken before transplant. Here the CDR3 DNA reads TGCGCCAGCTACCCGGAAGCGGGGGGGCGGGCAGATACGCAGTATTTT. Translating it yields CASYPEAGGRADTQYF.